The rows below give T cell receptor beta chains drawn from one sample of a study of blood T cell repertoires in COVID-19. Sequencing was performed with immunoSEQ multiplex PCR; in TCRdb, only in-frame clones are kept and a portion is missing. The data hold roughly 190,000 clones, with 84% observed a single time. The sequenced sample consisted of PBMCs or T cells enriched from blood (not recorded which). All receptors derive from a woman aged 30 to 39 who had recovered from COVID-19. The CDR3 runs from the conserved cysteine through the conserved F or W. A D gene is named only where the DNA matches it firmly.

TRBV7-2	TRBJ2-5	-	CASSLIRGSLLQETQYF	TGTGCCAGCAGCTTAATAAGGGGTTCGCTTCTGCAAGAGACCCAGTACTTC
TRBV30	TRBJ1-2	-	CAWSGFLLTRATYGYTF	TGTGCCTGGAGCGGGTTTCTTCTTACGAGGGCGACCTATGGCTACACCTTC
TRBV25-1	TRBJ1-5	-	CASSEGGGGALQPQHF	TGTGCCAGCAGTGAAGGCGGGGGAGGGGCGCTTCAGCCCCAGCATTTT
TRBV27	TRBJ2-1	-	CASGHGRVENEQFF	TGTGCCAGCGGACACGGCAGGGTGGAAAATGAGCAGTTCTTC
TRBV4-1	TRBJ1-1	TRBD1	CASSQGVGGGEGAFF	TGCGCCAGCAGCCAAGGGGTCGGAGGGGGCGAGGGTGCTTTCTTT
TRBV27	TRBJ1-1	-	CASSLGPGGLNTEAFF	TGTGCCAGCAGTCTAGGCCCTGGGGGCCTGAACACTGAAGCTTTCTTT
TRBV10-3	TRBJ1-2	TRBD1	CAISPEPGDSRGYTF	TGTGCCATCAGCCCTGAACCCGGGGACAGTCGGGGCTACACCTTC
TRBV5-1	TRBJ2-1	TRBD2	CASRWTSGRAFDSYNEQFF	TGCGCCAGCAGATGGACTAGCGGGAGGGCCTTTGATTCCTACAATGAGCAGTTCTTC
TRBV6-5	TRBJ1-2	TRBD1	CATESRGQISYGYTF	TGTGCCACCGAATCCCGGGGACAGATCTCTTATGGCTACACCTTC
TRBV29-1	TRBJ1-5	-	CSVVGEGVQHF	TGCAGCGTTGTGGGGGAGGGGGTCCAGCATTTT
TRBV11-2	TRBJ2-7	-	CASSSTRDLTYEQYF	TGTGCCAGCAGCTCCACCAGGGATCTTACCTACGAGCAGTACTTC